The source of this T cell receptor (beta chain) is a study of blood T cell repertoires in COVID-19. Looking at the study overall: Samples of COVID-19 (acute and convalescent) were obtained from the United States, Italy and Spain. T cells, B-cell-depleted T cells, or PBMCs provided the cDNA or gDNA that served as material.

Repertoires were generated with immunoSEQ multiplex PCR, while TCRdb's copy carries only in-frame clones and drops some. The sample has around 100,000 clones; 89% are singletons. The V and J ends lost 4 bases and 0 bases, in that order; junction bases with no gene match: 7. Per the germline V gene, CDR1 is SGHRS and CDR2 is YFSETQ. This CDR3 region has 16 residues. The chain recombines TRBV5-1 with TRBJ1-3, with 7 bases that match TRBD1. Sequenced sample: peripheral blood. The sequence was obtained from an elderly woman in a cohort sampled during active COVID-19. The CDR3 bases are TGCGCCAGCAGCGCCGGCGGGACAGACTCTGGAAACACCATATATTTT. This sequence encodes CASSAGGTDSGNTIYF.